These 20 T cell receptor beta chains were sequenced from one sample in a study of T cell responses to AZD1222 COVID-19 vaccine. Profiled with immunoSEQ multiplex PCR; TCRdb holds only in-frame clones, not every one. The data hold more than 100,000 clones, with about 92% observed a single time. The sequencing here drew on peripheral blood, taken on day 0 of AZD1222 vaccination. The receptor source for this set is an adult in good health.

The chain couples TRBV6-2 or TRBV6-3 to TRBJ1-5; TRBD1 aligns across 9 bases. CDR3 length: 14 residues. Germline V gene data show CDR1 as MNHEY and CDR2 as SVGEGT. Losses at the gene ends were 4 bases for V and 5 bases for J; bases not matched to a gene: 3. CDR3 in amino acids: CASSSRTGDQPQHF. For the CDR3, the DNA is TGTGCCAGCAGTTCTCGGACAGGGGATCAGCCCCAGCATTTT.

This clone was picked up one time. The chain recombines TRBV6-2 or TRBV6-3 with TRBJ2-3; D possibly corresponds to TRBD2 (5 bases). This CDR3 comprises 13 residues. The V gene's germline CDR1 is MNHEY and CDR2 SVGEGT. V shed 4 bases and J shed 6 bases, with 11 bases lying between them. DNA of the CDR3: TGTGCCAGCAGTTTCCGGGGTTGGGATACGCAGTATTTT. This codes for CASSFRGWDTQYF.

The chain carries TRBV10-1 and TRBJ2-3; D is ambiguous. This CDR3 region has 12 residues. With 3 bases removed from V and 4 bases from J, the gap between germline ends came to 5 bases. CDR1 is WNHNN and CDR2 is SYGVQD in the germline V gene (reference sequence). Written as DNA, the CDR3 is TGCGCCAGCAGTGATGCGGCAGATACGCAGTATTTT. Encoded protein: CASSDAADTQYF.

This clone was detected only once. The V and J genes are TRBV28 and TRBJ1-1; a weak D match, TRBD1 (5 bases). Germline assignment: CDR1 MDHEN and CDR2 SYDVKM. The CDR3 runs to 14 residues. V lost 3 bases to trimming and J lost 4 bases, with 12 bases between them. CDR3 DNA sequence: TGTGCCAGCAGTTTCATGACAGCGAGCACTGAAGCTTTCTTT. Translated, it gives CASSFMTASTEAFF.

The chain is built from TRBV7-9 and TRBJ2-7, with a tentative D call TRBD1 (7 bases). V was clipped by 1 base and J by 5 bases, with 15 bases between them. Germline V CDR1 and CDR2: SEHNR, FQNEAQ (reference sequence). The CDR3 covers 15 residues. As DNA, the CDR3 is TGTGCCAGCAGCTTAGAGGCAGGGGGGAAGGACGAGCAGTACTTC. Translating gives CASSLEAGGKDEQYF.

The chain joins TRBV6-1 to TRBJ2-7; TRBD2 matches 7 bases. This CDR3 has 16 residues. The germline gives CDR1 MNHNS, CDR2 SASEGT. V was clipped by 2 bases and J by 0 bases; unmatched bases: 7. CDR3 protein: CASSEWGGSNSYEQYF. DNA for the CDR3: TGTGCCAGCAGTGAATGGGGGGGTTCCAACTCCTACGAGCAGTACTTC.

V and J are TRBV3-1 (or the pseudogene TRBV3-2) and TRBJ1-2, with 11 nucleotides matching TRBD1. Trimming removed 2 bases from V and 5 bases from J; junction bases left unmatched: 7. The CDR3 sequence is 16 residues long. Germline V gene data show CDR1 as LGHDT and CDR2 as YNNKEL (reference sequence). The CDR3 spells CASSQPGTGGRYGYTF. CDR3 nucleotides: TGTGCCAGCAGCCAACCGGGGACAGGGGGACGGTATGGCTACACCTTC.

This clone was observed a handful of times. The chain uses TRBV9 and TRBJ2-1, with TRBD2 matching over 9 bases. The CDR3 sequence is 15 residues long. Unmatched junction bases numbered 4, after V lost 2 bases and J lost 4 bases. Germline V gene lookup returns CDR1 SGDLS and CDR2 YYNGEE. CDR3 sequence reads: CASSVRGGLYNEQFF. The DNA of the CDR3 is TGTGCCAGCAGCGTGCGGGGGGGTCTGTACAATGAGCAGTTCTTC.

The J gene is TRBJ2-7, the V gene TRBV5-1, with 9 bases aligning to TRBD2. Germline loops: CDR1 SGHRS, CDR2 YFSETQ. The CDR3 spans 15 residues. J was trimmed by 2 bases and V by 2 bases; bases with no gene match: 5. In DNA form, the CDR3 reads TGCGCCAGCAGCTTAGGGACTAGCCCAACCTACGAGCAGTACTTC. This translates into CASSLGTSPTYEQYF.

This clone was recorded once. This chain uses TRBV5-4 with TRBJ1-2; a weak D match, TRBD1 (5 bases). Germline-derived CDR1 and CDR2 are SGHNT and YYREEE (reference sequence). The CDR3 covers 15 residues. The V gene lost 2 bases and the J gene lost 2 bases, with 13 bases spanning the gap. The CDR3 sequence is CASSLWGVSNYGYTF. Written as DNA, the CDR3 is TGTGCCAGCAGCTTATGGGGGGTTTCAAACTATGGCTACACCTTC. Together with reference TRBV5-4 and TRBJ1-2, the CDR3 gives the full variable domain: ETGVTQSPTHLIKTRGQQVTLRCSSQSGHNTVSWYQQALGQGPQFIFQYYREEENGRGNFPPRFSGLQFPNYSSELNVNALELDDSALYLCASSLWGVSNYGYTFGSGTRLTVV.

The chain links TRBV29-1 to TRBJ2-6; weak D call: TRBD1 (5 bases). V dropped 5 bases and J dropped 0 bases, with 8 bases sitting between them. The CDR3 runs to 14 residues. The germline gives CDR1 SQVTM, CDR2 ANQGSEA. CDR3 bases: TGCAGCGTTCCCAGGGACTCTGGGGCCAACGTCCTGACTTTC. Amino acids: CSVPRDSGANVLTF.

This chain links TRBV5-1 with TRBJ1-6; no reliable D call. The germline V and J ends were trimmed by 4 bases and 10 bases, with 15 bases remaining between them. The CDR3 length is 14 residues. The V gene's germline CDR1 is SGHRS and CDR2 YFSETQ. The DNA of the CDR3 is TGCGCCAGCAGCCTTACTCCCTTCGGGTCACCCCTCCACTTT. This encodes CASSLTPFGSPLHF.

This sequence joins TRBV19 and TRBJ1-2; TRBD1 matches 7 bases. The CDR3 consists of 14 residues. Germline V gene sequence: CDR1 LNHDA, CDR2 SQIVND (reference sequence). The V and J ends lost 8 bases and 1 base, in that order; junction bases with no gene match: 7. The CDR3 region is CASGTVRFNYGYTF. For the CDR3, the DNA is TGTGCCAGTGGGACAGTTCGATTTAACTATGGCTACACCTTC.

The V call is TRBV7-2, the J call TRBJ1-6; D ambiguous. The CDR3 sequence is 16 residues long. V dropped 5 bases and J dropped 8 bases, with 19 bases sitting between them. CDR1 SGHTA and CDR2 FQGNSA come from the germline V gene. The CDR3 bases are TGTGCCAGCAGCCCTAGTCGGCGGGGAGGGTATTCACCCCTCCACTTT. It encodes CASSPSRRGGYSPLHF. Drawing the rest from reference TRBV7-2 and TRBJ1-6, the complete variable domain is GAGVSQSPSNKVTEKGKDVELRCDPISGHTALYWYRQSLGQGLEFLIYFQGNSAPDKSGLPSDRFSAERTGGSVSTLTIQRTQQEDSAVYLCASSPSRRGGYSPLHFGNGTRLTVT.

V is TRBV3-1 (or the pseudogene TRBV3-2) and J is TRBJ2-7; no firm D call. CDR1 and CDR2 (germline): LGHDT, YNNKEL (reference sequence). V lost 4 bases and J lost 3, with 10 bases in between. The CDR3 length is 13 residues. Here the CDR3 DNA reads TGTGCCAGCAGCCCCGGCACAAACTACGAGCAGTACTTC. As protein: CASSPGTNYEQYF.

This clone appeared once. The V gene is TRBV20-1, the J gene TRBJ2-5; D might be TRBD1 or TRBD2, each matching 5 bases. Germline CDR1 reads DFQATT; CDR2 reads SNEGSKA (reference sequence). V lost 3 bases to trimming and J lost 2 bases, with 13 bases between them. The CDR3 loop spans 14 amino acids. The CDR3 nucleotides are TGCAGTGCTAGTACAGGCCGGGATCAAGAGACCCAGTACTTC. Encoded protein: CSASTGRDQETQYF.

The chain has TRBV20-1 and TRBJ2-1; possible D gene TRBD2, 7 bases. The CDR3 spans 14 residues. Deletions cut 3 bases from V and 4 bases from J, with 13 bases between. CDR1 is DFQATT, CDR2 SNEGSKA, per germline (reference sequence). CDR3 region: CSASGGGFYNEQFF. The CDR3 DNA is TGCAGTGCTAGTGGCGGGGGCTTTTACAATGAGCAGTTCTTC.

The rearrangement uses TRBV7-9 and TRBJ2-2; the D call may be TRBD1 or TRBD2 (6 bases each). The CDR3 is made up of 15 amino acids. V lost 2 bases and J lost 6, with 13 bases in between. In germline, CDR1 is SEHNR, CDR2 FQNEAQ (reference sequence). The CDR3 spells CASSLIGGTPGELFF. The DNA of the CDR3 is TGTGCCAGCAGCTTAATCGGGGGCACGCCCGGGGAGCTGTTTTTT.

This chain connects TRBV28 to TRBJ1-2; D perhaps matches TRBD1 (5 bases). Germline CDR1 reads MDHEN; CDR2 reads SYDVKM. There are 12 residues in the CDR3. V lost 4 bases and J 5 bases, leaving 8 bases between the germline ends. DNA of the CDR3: TGTGCCAGCAGTTCACAGGCTTATGGCTACACCTTC. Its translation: CASSSQAYGYTF.

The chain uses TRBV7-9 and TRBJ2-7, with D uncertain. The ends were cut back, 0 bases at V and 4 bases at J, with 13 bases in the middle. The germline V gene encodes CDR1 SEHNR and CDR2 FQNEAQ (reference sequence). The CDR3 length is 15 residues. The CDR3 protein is CASSLAHGRLYEQYF. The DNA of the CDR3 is TGTGCCAGCAGCTTAGCTCATGGACGTCTATACGAGCAGTACTTC.